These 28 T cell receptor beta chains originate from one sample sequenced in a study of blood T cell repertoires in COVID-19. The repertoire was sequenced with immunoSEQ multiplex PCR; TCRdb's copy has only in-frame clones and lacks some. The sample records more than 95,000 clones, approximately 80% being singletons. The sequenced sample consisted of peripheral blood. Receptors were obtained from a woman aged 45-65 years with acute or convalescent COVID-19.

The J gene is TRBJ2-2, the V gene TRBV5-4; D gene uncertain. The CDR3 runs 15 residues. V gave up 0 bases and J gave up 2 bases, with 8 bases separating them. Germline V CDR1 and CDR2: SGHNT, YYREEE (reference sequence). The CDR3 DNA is TGTGCCAGCAGCTTGGACCTTCTAAACACCGGGGAGCTGTTTTTT. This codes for CASSLDLLNTGELFF.

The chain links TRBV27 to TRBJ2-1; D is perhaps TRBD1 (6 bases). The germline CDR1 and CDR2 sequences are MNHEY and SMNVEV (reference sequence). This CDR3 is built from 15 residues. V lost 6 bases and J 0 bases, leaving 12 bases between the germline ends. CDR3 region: CASSIRGLSYNEQFF. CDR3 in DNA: TGTGCCAGCAGCATCAGGGGCCTCTCCTACAATGAGCAGTTCTTC.

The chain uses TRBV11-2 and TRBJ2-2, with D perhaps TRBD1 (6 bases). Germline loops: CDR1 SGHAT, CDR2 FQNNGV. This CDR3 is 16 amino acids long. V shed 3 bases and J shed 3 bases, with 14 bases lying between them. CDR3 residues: CASSLSRQGYTGELFF. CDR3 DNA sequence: TGTGCCAGCAGCTTGTCAAGGCAGGGGTACACCGGGGAGCTGTTTTTT. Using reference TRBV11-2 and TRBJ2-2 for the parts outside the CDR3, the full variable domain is EAGVAQSPRYKIIEKRQSVAFWCNPISGHATLYWYQQILGQGPKLLIQFQNNGVVDDSQLPKDRFSAERLKGVDSTLKIQPAKLEDSAVYLCASSLSRQGYTGELFFGEGSRLTVL.

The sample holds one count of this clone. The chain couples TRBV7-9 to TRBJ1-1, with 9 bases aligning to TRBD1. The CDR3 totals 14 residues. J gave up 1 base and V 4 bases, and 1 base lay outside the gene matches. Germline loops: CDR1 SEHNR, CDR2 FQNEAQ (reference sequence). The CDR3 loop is CASSSGQGNTEAFF. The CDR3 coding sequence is TGTGCCAGCAGCTCGGGACAGGGGAACACTGAAGCTTTCTTT.

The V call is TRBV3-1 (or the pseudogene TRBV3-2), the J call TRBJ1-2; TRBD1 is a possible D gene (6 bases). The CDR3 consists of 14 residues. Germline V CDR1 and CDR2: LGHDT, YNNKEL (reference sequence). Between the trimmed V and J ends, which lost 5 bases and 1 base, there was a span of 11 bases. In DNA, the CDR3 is TGTGCCAGCAGCGCGCGGACAGTTAACTATGGCTACACCTTC. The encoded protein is CASSARTVNYGYTF.

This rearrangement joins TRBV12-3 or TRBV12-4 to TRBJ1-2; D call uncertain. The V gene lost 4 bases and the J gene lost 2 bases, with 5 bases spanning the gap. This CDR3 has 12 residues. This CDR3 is CASSSQNYGYTF. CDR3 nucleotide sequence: TGTGCCAGCAGTTCACAGAACTATGGCTACACCTTC.

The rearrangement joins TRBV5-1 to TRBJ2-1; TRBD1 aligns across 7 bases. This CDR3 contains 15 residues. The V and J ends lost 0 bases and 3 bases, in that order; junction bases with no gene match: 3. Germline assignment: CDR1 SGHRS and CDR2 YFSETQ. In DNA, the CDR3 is TGCGCCAGCAGCTTGGCTCACAGGGGCTACAATGAGCAGTTCTTC. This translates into CASSLAHRGYNEQFF.

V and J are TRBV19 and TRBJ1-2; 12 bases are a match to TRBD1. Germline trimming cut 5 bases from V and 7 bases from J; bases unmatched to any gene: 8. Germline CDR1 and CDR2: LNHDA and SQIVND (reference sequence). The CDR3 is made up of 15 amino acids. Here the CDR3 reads CASSPLGDRGRGYTF. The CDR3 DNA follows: TGTGCCAGTAGTCCCCTTGGGGACAGGGGGCGTGGCTACACCTTC.

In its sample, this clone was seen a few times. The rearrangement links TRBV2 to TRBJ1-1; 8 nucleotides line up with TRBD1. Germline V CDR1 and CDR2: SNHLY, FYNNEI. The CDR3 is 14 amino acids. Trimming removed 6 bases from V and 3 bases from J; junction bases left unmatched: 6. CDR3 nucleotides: TGTGCCAGCAGGCGGACAGGGAGGGACACTGAAGCTTTCTTT. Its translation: CASRRTGRDTEAFF.

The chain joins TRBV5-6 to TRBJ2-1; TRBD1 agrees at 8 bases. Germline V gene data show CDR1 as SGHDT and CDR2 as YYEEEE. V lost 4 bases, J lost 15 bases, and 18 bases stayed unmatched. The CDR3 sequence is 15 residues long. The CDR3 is CASSRLQGDSTRVFF. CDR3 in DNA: TGTGCCAGCAGCCGTTTACAGGGGGACTCGACGAGAGTGTTCTTC. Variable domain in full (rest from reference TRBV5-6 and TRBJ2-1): DAGVTQSPTHLIKTRGQQVTLRCSPKSGHDTVSWYQQALGQGPQFIFQYYEEEERQRGNFPDRFSGHQFPNYSSELNVNALLLGDSALYLCASSRLQGDSTRVFFGPGTRLTVL.

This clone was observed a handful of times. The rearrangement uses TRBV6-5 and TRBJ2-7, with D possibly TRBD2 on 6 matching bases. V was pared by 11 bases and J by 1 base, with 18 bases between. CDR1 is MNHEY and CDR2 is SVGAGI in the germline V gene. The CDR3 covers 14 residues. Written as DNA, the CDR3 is TGTGCCGTCAGCCGGGACTGGAAATCCTACGAGCAGTACTTC. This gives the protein CAVSRDWKSYEQYF.

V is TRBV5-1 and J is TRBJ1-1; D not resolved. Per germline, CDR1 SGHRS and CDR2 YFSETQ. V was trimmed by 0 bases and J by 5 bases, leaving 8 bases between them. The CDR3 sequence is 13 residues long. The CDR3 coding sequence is TGCGCCAGCAGCTTGGTCAAGGAGACTGAAGCTTTCTTT. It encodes CASSLVKETEAFF.

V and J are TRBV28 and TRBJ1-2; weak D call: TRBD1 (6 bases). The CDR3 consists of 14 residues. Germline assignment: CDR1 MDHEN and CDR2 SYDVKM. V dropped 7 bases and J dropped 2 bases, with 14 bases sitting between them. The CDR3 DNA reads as TGTGCCAGCACCGAGGGGCAGGGGAACTATGGCTACACCTTC. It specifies CASTEGQGNYGYTF.

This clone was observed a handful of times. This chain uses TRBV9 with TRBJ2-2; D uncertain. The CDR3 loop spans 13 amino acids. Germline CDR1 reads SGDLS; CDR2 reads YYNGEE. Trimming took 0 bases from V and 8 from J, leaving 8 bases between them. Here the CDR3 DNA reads TGTGCCAGCAGCGTAGACCGGTTTGGGGAGCTGTTTTTT. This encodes CASSVDRFGELFF.

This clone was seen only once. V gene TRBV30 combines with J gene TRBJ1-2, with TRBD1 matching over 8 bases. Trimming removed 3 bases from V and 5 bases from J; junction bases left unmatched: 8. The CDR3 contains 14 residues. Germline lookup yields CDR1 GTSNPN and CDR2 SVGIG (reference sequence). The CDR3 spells CAWRVDRGRYGYTF. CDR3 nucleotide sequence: TGTGCCTGGAGGGTCGACAGGGGCAGATATGGCTACACCTTC.

The CDR3 sequence is CAIAGLTDTQYF. The CDR3 DNA is TGTGCCATTGCGGGACTAACAGATACGCAGTATTTT. This chain joins TRBV2 and TRBJ2-3; 7 positions match TRBD2. V lost 10 bases and J lost 3; bases outside the gene matches: 4. Looked up from germline, CDR1 is SNHLY and CDR2 is FYNNEI. This CDR3 has 12 residues.

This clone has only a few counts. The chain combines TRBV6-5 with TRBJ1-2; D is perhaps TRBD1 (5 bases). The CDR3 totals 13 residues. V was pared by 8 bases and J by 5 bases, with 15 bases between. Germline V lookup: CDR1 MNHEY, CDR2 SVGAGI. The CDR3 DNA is TGTGCCAGCCGCCCTGGGCGGGGGTATGGCTACACCTTC. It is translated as CASRPGRGYGYTF.

DNA for the CDR3: TGTGCCAGCAGCCTCCGGGGAGGAGCGGGCAATCAGCCCCAGCATTTT. Translated: CASSLRGGAGNQPQHF. The J gene is TRBJ1-5, the V gene TRBV7-2; D gene unclear. Germline loops: CDR1 SGHTA, CDR2 FQGNSA. This CDR3 is built from 16 residues. V was trimmed by 5 bases and J by 2 bases, leaving 16 bases between them.

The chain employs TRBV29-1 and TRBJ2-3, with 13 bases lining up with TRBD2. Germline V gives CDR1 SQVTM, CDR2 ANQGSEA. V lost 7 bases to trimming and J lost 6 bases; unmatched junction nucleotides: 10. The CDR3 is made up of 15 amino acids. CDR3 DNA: TGCAGCGCCTCCGGACTAGCGGGGGCGGTTGATACGCAGTATTTT. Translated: CSASGLAGAVDTQYF.

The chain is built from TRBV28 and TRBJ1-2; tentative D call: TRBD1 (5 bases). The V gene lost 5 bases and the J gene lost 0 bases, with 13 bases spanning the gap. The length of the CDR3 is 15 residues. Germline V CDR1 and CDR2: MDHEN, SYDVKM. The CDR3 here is CASSPDSQANYGYTF. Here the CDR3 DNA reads TGTGCCAGCAGTCCCGACAGCCAAGCTAACTATGGCTACACCTTC.

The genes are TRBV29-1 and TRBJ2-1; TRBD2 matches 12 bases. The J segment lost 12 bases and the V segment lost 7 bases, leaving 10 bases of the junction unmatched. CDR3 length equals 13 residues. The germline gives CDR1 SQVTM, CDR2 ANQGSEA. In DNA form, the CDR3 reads TGCAGCGCATCTAGCGGGGGGGCCCTCGTGCAGTTCTTC. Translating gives CSASSGGALVQFF.

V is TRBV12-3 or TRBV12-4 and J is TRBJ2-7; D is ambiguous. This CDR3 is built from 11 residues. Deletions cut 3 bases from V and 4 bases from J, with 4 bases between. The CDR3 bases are TGTGCCAGCAGTTTCGGGTACGAGCAGTACTTC. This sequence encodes CASSFGYEQYF.

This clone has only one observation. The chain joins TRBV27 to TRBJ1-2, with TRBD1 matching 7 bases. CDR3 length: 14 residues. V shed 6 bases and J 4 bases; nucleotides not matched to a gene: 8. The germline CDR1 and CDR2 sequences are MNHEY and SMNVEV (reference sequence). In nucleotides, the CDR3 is TGTGCCAGCAGAGGAGGGGGCATGGGCTATGGCTACACCTTC. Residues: CASRGGGMGYGYTF.

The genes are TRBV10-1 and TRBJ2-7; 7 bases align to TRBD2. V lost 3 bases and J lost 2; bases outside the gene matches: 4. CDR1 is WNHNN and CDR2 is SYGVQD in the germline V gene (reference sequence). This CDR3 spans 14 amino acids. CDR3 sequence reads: CASSESGNPYEQYF. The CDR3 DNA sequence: TGCGCCAGCAGTGAAAGCGGGAATCCCTACGAGCAGTACTTC.

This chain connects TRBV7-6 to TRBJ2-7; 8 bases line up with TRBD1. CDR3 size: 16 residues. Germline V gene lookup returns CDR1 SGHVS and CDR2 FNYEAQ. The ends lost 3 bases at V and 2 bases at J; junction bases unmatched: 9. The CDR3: CASSFSPGTGAYEQYF. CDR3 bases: TGTGCCAGCAGCTTCTCACCCGGGACAGGCGCCTACGAGCAGTACTTC.

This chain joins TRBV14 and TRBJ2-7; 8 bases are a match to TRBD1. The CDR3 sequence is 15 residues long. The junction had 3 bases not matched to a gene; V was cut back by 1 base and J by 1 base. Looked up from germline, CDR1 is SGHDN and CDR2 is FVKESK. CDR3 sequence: CASSQAGQGSYEQYF. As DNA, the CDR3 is TGTGCCAGCAGCCAAGCCGGACAGGGATCCTACGAGCAGTACTTC. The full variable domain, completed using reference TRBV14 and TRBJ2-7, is EAGVTQFPSHSVIEKGQTVTLRCDPISGHDNLYWYRRVMGKEIKFLLHFVKESKQDESGMPNNRFLAERTGGTYSTLKVQPAELEDSGVYFCASSQAGQGSYEQYFGPGTRLTVT.

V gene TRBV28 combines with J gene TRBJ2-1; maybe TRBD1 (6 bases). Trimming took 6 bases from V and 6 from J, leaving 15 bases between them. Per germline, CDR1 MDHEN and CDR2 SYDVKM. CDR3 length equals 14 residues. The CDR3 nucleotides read TGTGCCAGCAGCCATGGACAGAGCGGCAATGAGCAGTTCTTC. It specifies CASSHGQSGNEQFF.

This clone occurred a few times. The CDR3 bases are TGTGCCAGCAGCTTGGCCGGGAGGTATAATTCACCCCTCCACTTT. It encodes CASSLAGRYNSPLHF. The chain has TRBV5-6 and TRBJ1-6, with unresolved D. Trimming removed 0 bases at V and 4 bases at J, with 8 bases between. This CDR3 spans 15 amino acids. The germline V gene has CDR1 SGHDT and CDR2 YYEEEE.